The T cell receptor beta chain under discussion was sequenced for a study of blood T cell repertoires in COVID-19. Sequencing was performed with immunoSEQ multiplex PCR; in TCRdb, only in-frame clones are kept and a portion is missing. The sample gives roughly 230,000 clones, approximately 83% of which show up once; over 4.5% is in the top ten. This CDR3 has 14 residues. V lost 8 bases, J lost 4 bases, and 17 bases lay in between. Germline V gives CDR1 ENHRY, CDR2 SYGVKD. Sample: peripheral blood. This TCR came from a human donor in a cohort sampled during active COVID-19. The V and J genes are TRBV10-3 and TRBJ1-2; TRBD1 might be the D (6 bases). The CDR3 protein is CAIGDTTTAYGYTF. The CDR3 DNA follows: TGTGCCATCGGGGACACAACGACCGCCTATGGCTACACCTTC.